Listed here are 21 T cell receptor beta chains from one sample, sequenced in a study of blood T cell repertoires in COVID-19. Profiling relied on immunoSEQ multiplex PCR, and the TCRdb table lists in-frame clones only, not all of them. This table holds about 87,000 clones, roughly 80% found once. The specimen was peripheral blood. Receptor source: a woman aged 45 to 65 with acute or convalescent COVID-19.

J is TRBJ2-7 and V is TRBV15; the D gene is possibly TRBD1 (5 bases). The V and J ends lost 2 bases and 7 bases respectively, with 15 bases between them. Per germline, CDR1 LNHNV and CDR2 YYDKDF (reference sequence). The CDR3 has 14 amino acids. The DNA for the CDR3 is TGTGCCACCAGCAGACAGGGCATTTCGGAAGAGCAGTACTTC. It yields the protein CATSRQGISEEQYF.

This chain links TRBV4-1 with TRBJ2-5; D perhaps matches TRBD2 (6 bases). Trimming left V 0 bases short and J 1 base short, with 9 bases between. The CDR3 totals 15 residues. The V gene's germline CDR1 is MGHRA and CDR2 YSYEKL. CDR3 sequence reads: CASSQEEGLQETQYF. The CDR3 DNA reads as TGCGCCAGCAGCCAAGAGGAGGGACTCCAAGAGACCCAGTACTTC.

This clone has ten or more counts. The chain recombines TRBV25-1 with TRBJ2-7, with 9 bases identical to TRBD1. Germline-derived CDR1 and CDR2 are MGHDK and SYGVNS. J lost 3 bases, V lost 1 base, and 10 bases had no gene match. This CDR3 region has 17 residues. The CDR3 spells CASSEWEAGTGIYEQYF. The CDR3 nucleotides read TGTGCCAGCAGTGAATGGGAGGCGGGGACAGGGATCTACGAGCAGTACTTC.

This clone was seen a few times. The rearrangement links TRBV5-1 to TRBJ1-5; D gene unclear. Germline CDR1 is SGHRS and CDR2 is YFSETQ. V dropped 1 base and J dropped 7 bases, with 9 bases sitting between them. The CDR3 spans 13 residues. CDR3 region: CASSLHPEQPQHF. The CDR3 DNA sequence: TGCGCCAGCAGCTTGCACCCGGAGCAGCCCCAGCATTTT.

V is TRBV15 and J is TRBJ1-2, with unresolved D. CDR1 is LNHNV and CDR2 is YYDKDF in the germline V gene (reference sequence). The CDR3 is 16 residues long. The V gene lost 1 base and the J gene lost 2 bases, with 14 bases spanning the gap. The CDR3 loop is CATSRADSPTNYGYTF. In DNA, the CDR3 is TGTGCCACCAGCAGAGCAGATTCACCCACCAACTATGGCTACACCTTC.

This sequence joins TRBV18 and TRBJ1-1; no clear D. Germline V CDR1 and CDR2: KGHSH, LQKENI. V was trimmed by 3 bases and J by 0 bases, leaving 14 bases between them. The CDR3 has 16 amino acids. The CDR3 coding sequence is TGTGCCAGCTCACCTCCCAATTTGGGCATGAACACTGAAGCTTTCTTT. This gives the protein CASSPPNLGMNTEAFF. Based on the CDR3 plus reference TRBV18 and TRBJ1-1, the full variable domain is NAGVMQNPRHLVRRRGQEARLRCSPMKGHSHVYWYRQLPEEGLKFMVYLQKENIIDESGMPKERFSAEFPKEGPSILRIQQVVRGDSAAYFCASSPPNLGMNTEAFFGQGTRLTVV.

This chain's CDR3 is CASSLNPGPAFF. Written as DNA, the CDR3 is TGTGCCAGCAGTTTAAACCCAGGCCCAGCTTTCTTT. The rearrangement joins TRBV28 to TRBJ1-1, with unresolved D. The CDR3 extends over 12 amino acids. Germline CDR1 is MDHEN and CDR2 is SYDVKM. Trimming removed 2 bases from V and 10 bases from J, with 11 bases in between.

V usage is TRBV3-1 (or the pseudogene TRBV3-2) and J usage is TRBJ1-3, with 8 bases lining up with TRBD1. The CDR3 extends over 18 amino acids. Germline V gives CDR1 LGHDT, CDR2 YNNKEL (reference sequence). Trimming at V came to 4 bases and at J to 0 bases, leaving 11 bases not matched to a gene. The CDR3 protein is CASSLTFFTGGSGNTIYF. CDR3 nucleotide sequence: TGTGCCAGCAGCCTAACTTTCTTTACAGGGGGCTCTGGAAACACCATATATTTT.

There are a few counts of this clone. The chain recombines TRBV15 with TRBJ2-3; 7 bases line up with TRBD2. The trim removed 1 base at V and 6 bases at J, leaving 10 bases unmatched. This CDR3 spans 16 amino acids. Germline CDR1 and CDR2: LNHNV and YYDKDF (reference sequence). CDR3 sequence: CATSRVPAGYGDTQYF. CDR3 coding DNA: TGTGCCACCAGCAGAGTCCCAGCGGGGTACGGGGATACGCAGTATTTT.

In DNA, the CDR3 is TGTGCCAGCAGTTGGGGGACAGGGGGCTACGAGCAGTACTTC. As protein: CASSWGTGGYEQYF. This chain links TRBV6-1 with TRBJ2-7, with 11 bases aligning to TRBD1. V shed 5 bases and J 3 bases; nucleotides not matched to a gene: 3. The CDR3 is 14 amino acids. Germline CDR1 is MNHNS and CDR2 is SASEGT.

The chain is built from TRBV10-3 and TRBJ1-5, with 11 nucleotides matching TRBD1. There are 15 residues in the CDR3. The trim removed 10 bases at V and 2 bases at J, leaving 7 bases unmatched. CDR1 and CDR2 from the germline V gene are ENHRY and SYGVKD. The CDR3 sequence: CASAGTGGGNQPQHF. CDR3 nucleotide sequence: TGTGCCAGTGCCGGGACAGGGGGAGGCAATCAGCCCCAGCATTTT.

The chain links TRBV6-2 or TRBV6-3 to TRBJ2-7; 8 bases map to TRBD2. CDR3 length: 15 residues. Germline V CDR1 and CDR2: MNHEY, SVGEGT. V gave up 0 bases and J gave up 7 bases; unmatched junction bases: 8. The CDR3, as DNA: TGTGCCAGCAGTTACTCGGCTAGCGGGTCCTGGGAGCAGTACTTC. This codes for CASSYSASGSWEQYF.

The chain has TRBV10-2 and TRBJ1-1, with D uncertain. V lost 4 bases to trimming and J lost 5 bases, with 11 bases between them. The CDR3 runs 13 residues. Germline V CDR1 and CDR2: WSHSY, SAAADI. The CDR3 DNA reads TGCGCCAGCAGTGTGGAGGGAGGGACTGAAGCTTTCTTT. Its protein is CASSVEGGTEAFF.

The V and J genes are TRBV7-8 and TRBJ2-1; 8 bases align to TRBD2. The CDR3 is 14 residues long. Germline loops: CDR1 SGHVS, CDR2 FQNEAQ. The J segment lost 8 bases and the V segment lost 5 bases, leaving 8 bases of the junction unmatched. CDR3 coding DNA: TGTGCCAGCAGCCGGAAGCGGGGGTGGGATGAGCAGTTCTTC. The encoded protein is CASSRKRGWDEQFF. Drawing the rest from reference TRBV7-8 and TRBJ2-1, the complete variable domain is GAGVSQSPRYKVAKRGQDVALRCDPISGHVSLFWYQQALGQGPEFLTYFQNEAQLDKSGLPSDRFFAERPEGSVSTLKIQRTQQEDSAVYLCASSRKRGWDEQFFGPGTRLTVL.

The rearrangement joins TRBV7-8 to TRBJ1-5; TRBD1 might be the D (6 bases). Trimming left V 7 bases short and J 1 base short, with 23 bases between. The CDR3 length is 18 residues. Germline V CDR1 and CDR2: SGHVS, FQNEAQ. Here the CDR3 reads CASTLGRGASISNQPQHF. The CDR3 DNA follows: TGTGCCAGCACCCTAGGCCGGGGGGCGAGCATCAGCAATCAGCCCCAGCATTTT.

The chain joins TRBV11-2 to TRBJ2-7, with 8 positions matching TRBD2. J gave up 3 bases and V 5 bases, and 9 bases lay outside the gene matches. The CDR3 is made up of 15 amino acids. The germline V gene encodes CDR1 SGHAT and CDR2 FQNNGV. DNA for the CDR3: TGTGCCAGCAGCACCACAGCGGGGGCCCACTACGAGCAGTACTTC. The encoded protein is CASSTTAGAHYEQYF.

CDR3 DNA sequence: TGTGCCAGTTCCGAGACAGCCTATGGCTACACCTTC. Protein sequence: CASSETAYGYTF. The genes are TRBV19 and TRBJ1-2; D perhaps matches TRBD1 (5 bases). This CDR3 has 12 residues. In germline, CDR1 is LNHDA, CDR2 SQIVND (reference sequence). Trimming pared 8 bases from V and 4 bases from J, leaving 11 bases between.

This clone was observed a few times. The rearrangement joins TRBV19 to TRBJ2-7, with 7 bases identical to TRBD1. The trim removed 5 bases at V and 3 bases at J, leaving 4 bases unmatched. Germline CDR1 reads LNHDA; CDR2 reads SQIVND (reference sequence). The CDR3 covers 13 residues. The CDR3 coding sequence is TGTGCCAGTAGTGTCGGGACAGACTACGAGCAGTACTTC. As protein: CASSVGTDYEQYF. The whole variable domain, filled in from reference TRBV19 and TRBJ2-7, reads DGGITQSPKYLFRKEGQNVTLSCEQNLNHDAMYWYRQDPGQGLRLIYYSQIVNDFQKGDIAEGYSVSREKKESFPLTVTSAQKNPTAFYLCASSVGTDYEQYFGPGTRLTVT.

The chain uses TRBV6-5 and TRBJ1-1; D not resolved. V lost 4 bases and J 0 bases, leaving 12 bases between the germline ends. The CDR3 spans 15 residues. Germline lookup yields CDR1 MNHEY and CDR2 SVGAGI. The CDR3: CASSFPGRLNTEAFF. The CDR3 nucleotides read TGTGCCAGCAGTTTCCCTGGCAGGCTGAACACTGAAGCTTTCTTT.

This clone was recorded once. This chain uses TRBV30 with TRBJ1-4; the D is unclear. V was clipped by 5 bases and J by 5 bases, with 18 bases between them. There are 15 residues in the CDR3. The germline gives CDR1 GTSNPN, CDR2 SVGIG (reference sequence). This chain's CDR3 is CAWGRGSLGNEKLFF. In nucleotides, the CDR3 is TGTGCCTGGGGGAGAGGCTCCCTTGGGAATGAAAAACTGTTTTTT.

The chain joins TRBV6-5 to TRBJ1-1; TRBD1 aligns across 9 bases. V lost 2 bases to trimming and J lost 5 bases; unmatched junction nucleotides: 9. The germline gives CDR1 MNHEY, CDR2 SVGAGI. This CDR3 region has 16 residues. The DNA for the CDR3 is TGTGCCAGCAGTTACCTACAGGGGGCGGGTAAGACTGAAGCTTTCTTT. It yields the protein CASSYLQGAGKTEAFF.